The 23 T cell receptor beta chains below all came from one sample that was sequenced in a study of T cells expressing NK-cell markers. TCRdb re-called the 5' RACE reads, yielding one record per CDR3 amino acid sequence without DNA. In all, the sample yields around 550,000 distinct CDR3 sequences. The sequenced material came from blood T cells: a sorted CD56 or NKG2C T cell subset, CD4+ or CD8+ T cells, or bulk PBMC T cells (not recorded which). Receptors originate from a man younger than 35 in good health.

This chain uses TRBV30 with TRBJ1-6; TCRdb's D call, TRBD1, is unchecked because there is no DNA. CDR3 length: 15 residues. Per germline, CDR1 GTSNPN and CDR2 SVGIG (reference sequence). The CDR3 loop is CAWSLSGAGNSPLHF. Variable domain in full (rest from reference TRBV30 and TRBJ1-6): SQTIHQWPATLVQPVGSPLSLECTVEGTSNPNLYWYRQAAGRGLQLLFYSVGIGQISSEVPQNLSASRPQDRQFILSSKKLLLSDSGFYLCAWSLSGAGNSPLHFGNGTRLTVT.

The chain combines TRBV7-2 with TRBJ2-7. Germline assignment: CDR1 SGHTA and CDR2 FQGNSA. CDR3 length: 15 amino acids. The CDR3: CASSFSGGRSYEQYF.

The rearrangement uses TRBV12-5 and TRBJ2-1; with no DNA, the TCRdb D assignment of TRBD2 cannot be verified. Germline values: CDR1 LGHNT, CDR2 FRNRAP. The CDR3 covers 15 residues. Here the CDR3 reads CASGPAFGTSLDSFF.

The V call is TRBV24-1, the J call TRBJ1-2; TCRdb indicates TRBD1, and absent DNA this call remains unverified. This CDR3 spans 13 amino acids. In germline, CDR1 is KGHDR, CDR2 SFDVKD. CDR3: CATSAQGNYGYTF.

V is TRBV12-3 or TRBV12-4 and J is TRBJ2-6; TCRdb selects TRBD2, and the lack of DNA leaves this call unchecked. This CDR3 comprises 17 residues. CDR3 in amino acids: CASSPGGAFSGANVLTF.

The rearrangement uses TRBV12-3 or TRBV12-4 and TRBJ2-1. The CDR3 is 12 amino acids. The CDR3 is CASSLNYYEQFF.

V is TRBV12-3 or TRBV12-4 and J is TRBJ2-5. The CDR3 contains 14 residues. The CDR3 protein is CASSPRWVGETQYF.

The CDR3 protein is CASSFSVLSNQPQHF. The rearrangement joins TRBV7-2 to TRBJ1-5. The CDR3 contains 15 residues. CDR1 is SGHTA and CDR2 is FQGNSA in the germline V gene. The complete variable domain, with remaining parts taken from reference TRBV7-2 and TRBJ1-5, reads GAGVSQSPSNKVTEKGKDVELRCDPISGHTALYWYRQSLGQGLEFLIYFQGNSAPDKSGLPSDRFSAERTGGSVSTLTIQRTQQEDSAVYLCASSFSVLSNQPQHFGDGTRLSIL.

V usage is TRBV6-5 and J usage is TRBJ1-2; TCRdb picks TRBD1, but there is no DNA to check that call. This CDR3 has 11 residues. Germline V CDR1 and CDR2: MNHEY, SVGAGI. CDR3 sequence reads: CASRAAYGYTF.

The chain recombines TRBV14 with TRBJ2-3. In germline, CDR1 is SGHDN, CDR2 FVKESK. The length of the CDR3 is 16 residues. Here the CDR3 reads CASSQTLVSSTDTQYF.

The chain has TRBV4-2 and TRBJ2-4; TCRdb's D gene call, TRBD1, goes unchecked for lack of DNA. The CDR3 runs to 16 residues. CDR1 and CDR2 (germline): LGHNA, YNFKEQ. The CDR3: CASSPGQAEAKNIQYF.

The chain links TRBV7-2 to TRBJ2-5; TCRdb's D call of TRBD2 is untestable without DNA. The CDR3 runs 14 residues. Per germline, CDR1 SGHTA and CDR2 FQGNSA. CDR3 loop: CASSFGPAQETQYF.

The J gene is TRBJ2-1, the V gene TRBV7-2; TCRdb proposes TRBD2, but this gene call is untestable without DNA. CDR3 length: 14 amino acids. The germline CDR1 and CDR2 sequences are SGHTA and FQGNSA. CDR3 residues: CASSPRTRTNEQFF.

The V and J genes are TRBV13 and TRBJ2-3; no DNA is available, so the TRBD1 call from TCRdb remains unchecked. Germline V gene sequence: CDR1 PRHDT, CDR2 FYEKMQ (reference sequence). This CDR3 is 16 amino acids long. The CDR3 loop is CASSLGSGSLTDTQYF.

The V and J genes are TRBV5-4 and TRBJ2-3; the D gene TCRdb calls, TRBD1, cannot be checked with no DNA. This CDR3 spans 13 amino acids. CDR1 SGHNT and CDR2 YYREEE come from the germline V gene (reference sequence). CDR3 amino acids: CASSSRGLDTQYF. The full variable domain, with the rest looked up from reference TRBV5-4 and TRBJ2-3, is ETGVTQSPTHLIKTRGQQVTLRCSSQSGHNTVSWYQQALGQGPQFIFQYYREEENGRGNFPPRFSGLQFPNYSSELNVNALELDDSALYLCASSSRGLDTQYFGPGTRLTVL.

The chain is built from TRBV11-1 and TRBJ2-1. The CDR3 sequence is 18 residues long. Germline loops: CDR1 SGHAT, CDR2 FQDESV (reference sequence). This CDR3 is CASSLVPSDMRSYNEQFF.

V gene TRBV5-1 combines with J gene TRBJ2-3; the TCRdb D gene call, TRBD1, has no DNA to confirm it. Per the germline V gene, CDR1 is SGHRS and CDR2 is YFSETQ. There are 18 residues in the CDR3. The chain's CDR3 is CASSLVGAPHRTTDTQYF.

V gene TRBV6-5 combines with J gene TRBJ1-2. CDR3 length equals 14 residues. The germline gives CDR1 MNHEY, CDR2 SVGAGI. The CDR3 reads CATTFQGGNYGYTF.

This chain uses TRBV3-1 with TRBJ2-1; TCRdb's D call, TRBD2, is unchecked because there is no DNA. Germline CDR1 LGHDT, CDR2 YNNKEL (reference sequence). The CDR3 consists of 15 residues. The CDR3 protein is CASSQPIAGGLEQFF.

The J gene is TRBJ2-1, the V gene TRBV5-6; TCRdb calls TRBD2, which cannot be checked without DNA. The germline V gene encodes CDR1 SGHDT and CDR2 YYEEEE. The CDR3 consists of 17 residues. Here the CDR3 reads CASSLGLAGVMANEQFF.

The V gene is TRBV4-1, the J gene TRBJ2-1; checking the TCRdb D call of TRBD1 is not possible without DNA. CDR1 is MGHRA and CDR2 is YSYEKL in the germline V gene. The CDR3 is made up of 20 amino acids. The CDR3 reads CASSQDGRGRGSAAYNEQFF.

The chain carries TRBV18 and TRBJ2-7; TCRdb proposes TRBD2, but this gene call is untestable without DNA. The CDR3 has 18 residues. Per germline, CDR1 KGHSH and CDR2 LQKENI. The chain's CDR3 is CASSQGLAGSVGSYEQYF. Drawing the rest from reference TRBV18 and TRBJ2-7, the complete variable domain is NAGVMQNPRHLVRRRGQEARLRCSPMKGHSHVYWYRQLPEEGLKFMVYLQKENIIDESGMPKERFSAEFPKEGPSILRIQQVVRGDSAAYFCASSQGLAGSVGSYEQYFGPGTRLTVT.

The CDR3 reads CASSFPLAGVSGGDTQYF. The genes are TRBV11-2 and TRBJ2-3; the D gene TCRdb calls, TRBD2, cannot be checked with no DNA. Germline V gene data show CDR1 as SGHAT and CDR2 as FQNNGV. The CDR3 runs to 18 residues.